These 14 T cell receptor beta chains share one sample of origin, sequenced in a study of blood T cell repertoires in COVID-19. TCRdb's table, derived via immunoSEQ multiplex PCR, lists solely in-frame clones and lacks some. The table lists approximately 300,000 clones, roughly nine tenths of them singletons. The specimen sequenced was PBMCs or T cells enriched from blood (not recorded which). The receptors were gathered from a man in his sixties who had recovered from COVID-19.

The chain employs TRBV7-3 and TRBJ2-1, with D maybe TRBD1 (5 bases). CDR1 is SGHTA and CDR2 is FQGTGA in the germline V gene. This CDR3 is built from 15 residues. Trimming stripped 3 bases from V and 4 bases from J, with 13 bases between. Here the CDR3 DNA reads TGTGCCAGCAGCTTCGGGCAGGGTCAGTACAATGAGCAGTTCTTC. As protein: CASSFGQGQYNEQFF.

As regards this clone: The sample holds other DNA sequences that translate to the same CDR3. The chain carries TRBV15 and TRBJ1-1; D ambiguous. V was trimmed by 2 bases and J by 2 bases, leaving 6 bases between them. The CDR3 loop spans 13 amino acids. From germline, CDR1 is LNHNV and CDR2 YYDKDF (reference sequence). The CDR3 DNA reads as TGTGCCACCAGCAGACAGGCCAACACTGAAGCTTTCTTT. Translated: CATSRQANTEAFF.

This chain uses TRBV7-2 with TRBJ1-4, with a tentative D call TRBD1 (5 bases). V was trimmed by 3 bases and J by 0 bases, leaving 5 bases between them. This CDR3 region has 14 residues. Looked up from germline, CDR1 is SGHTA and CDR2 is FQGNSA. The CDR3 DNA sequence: TGTGCCAGCAGCTTGACAGCAACTAATGAAAAACTGTTTTTT. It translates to CASSLTATNEKLFF.

CDR3 DNA: TGTGCCAGCAGTTACTTAGAGTCCTACTCCTACAATGAGCAGTTCTTC. This translates into CASSYLESYSYNEQFF. V usage is TRBV6-6 and J usage is TRBJ2-1; D not certain. The CDR3 is 16 amino acids. V was pared by 1 base and J by 0 bases, with 10 bases between. CDR1 is MNHNY, CDR2 SVGAGI, per germline (reference sequence).

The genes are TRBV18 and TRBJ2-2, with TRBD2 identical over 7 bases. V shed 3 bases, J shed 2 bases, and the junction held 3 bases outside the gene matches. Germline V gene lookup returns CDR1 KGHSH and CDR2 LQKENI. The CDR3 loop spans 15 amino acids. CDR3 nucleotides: TGTGCCAGCTCACCTCTAGCGGCTAACACCGGGGAGCTGTTTTTT. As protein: CASSPLAANTGELFF. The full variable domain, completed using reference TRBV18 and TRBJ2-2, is NAGVMQNPRHLVRRRGQEARLRCSPMKGHSHVYWYRQLPEEGLKFMVYLQKENIIDESGMPKERFSAEFPKEGPSILRIQQVVRGDSAAYFCASSPLAANTGELFFGEGSRLTVL.

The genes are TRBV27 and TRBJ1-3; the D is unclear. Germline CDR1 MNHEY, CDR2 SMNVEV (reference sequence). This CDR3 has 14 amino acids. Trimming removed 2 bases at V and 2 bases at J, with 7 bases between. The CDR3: CASSLGRTGNTIYF. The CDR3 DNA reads TGTGCCAGCAGTTTAGGCAGGACTGGAAACACCATATATTTT.

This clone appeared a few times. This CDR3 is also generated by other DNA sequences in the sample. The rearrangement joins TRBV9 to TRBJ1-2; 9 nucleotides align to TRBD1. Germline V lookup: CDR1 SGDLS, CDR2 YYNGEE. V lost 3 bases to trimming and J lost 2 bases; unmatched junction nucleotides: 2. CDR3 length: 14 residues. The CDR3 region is CASSAGTGNYGYTF. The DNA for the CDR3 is TGTGCCAGCAGCGCCGGGACAGGGAACTATGGCTACACCTTC.

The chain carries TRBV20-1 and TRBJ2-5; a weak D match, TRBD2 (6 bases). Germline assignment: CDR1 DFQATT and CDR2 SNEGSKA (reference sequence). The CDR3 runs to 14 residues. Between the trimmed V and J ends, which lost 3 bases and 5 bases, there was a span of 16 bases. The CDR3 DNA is TGCAGTGCTAGTAGCGGATCATGGCGGGAGACCCAGTACTTC. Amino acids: CSASSGSWRETQYF.

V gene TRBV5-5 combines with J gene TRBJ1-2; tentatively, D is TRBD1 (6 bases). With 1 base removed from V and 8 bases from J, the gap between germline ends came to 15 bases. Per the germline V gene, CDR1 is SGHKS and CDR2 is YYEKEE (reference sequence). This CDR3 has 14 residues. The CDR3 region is CASSLTGPPGGYTF. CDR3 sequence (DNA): TGTGCCAGCAGCTTGACAGGGCCACCAGGAGGCTACACCTTC.

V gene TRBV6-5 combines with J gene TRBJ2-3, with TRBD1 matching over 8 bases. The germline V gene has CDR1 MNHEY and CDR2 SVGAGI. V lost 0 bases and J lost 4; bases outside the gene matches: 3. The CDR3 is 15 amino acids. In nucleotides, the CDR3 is TGTGCCAGCAGTTACTCGGCAGGGGGCGCAGATACGCAGTATTTT. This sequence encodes CASSYSAGGADTQYF.

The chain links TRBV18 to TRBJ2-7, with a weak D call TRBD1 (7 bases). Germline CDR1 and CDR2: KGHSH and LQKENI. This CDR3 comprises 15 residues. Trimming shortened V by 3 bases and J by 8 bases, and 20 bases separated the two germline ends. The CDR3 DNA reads TGTGCCAGCTCACCCCCTGCCCGGGGGACAGCCAAGCAGTACTTC. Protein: CASSPPARGTAKQYF.

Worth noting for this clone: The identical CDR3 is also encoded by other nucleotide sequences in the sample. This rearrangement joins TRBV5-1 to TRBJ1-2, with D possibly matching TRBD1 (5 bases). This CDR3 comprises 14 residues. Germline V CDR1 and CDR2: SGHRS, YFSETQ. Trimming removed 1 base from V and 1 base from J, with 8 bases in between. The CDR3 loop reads CASSLTGGNYGYTF. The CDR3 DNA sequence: TGCGCCAGCAGCTTGACCGGGGGTAACTATGGCTACACCTTC.

CDR3 in DNA: TGTGCCAGCTCACCGTATCGGGAGTCCTACAATGAGCAGTTCTTC. Its protein is CASSPYRESYNEQFF. The chain has TRBV18 and TRBJ2-1; D possibly corresponds to TRBD2 (6 bases). CDR1 and CDR2 (germline): KGHSH, LQKENI. Deletions cut 3 bases from V and 1 base from J, with 10 bases between. There are 15 residues in the CDR3.

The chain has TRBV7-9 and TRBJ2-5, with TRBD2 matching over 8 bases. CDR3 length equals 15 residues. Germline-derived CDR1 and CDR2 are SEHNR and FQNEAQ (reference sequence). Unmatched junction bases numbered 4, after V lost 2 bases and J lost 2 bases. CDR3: CASSLSGRWQETQYF. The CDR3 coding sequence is TGTGCCAGCAGCTTAAGCGGGAGATGGCAAGAGACCCAGTACTTC.